This T cell receptor beta chain stems from a study of T cells after yellow fever vaccination. TCRdb reprocessed the 5' RACE reads via MiXCR and lists one record per CDR3 protein. The sample lists a few hundred thousand distinct CDR3 sequences; 6% to 7.5% were seen once. Germline CDR1 is SGDLS and CDR2 is YYNGEE. V shed 2 bases and J shed 1 base, with 13 bases lying between them. This CDR3 region has 15 residues. This clonotype showed up many times. The TCR sequence derives from a young man who received the YFV17D yellow fever vaccine. The J gene is TRBJ2-7, the V gene TRBV9; TRBD2 is a possible D gene (5 bases). Sequencing used CD4+ T cells sorted from PBMCs, obtained 15 days after the yellow fever booster vaccination. As DNA, the CDR3 is TGTGCCAGCAGCGTCCACGGGGATGTTTCCTACGAGCAGTACTTC. Its protein product is CASSVHGDVSYEQYF.